This entry features one TCR beta chain sequence. What it binds is unknown. The V gene's germline CDR1 is SGDLS and CDR2 YYNGEE. The CDR3 is made up of 16 amino acids. J gave up 7 bases and V 3 bases, and 9 bases lay outside the gene matches. Every isolated RNA sample was fully reverse transcribed, so sequencing captured expressed TCRB transcripts. Only in-frame clones appear in the TCRdb table, and some are missing; sequencing was by immunoSEQ multiplex PCR. This sample has around 330,000 clones, with about 10% found just once. The sample comes from a study of beta chain features in type 1 diabetes. Broader study findings: Shortening that was moderate but significant affected the TCRB CDR3s of Type 1 diabetes patients in all four CD4+ subsets.

The chain has TRBV9 and TRBJ2-1; 11 positions match TRBD2. This TCR came from a woman younger than 45 in good health. The specimen was naive CD4+ T cells from blood. CDR3 sequence (DNA): TGTGCCAGCAGCGGATCCGGGACTAGCGGTTTGAATGAGCAGTTCTTC. Protein product: CASSGSGTSGLNEQFF.